A selection of T cell receptor beta chains follows, all from one sample in a study of blood T cells in healthy people across ages. Using its own MiXCR run on the 5' RACE reads, TCRdb lists one record per CDR3 protein. The sample carries approximately 1.5 million distinct CDR3 sequences, around 35% recorded once. What was sequenced was blood. All receptors derive from a woman aged 25 to 45 in good health. CDR3s include the opening cysteine and the closing phenylalanine or tryptophan. Fields, in order: D gene, V gene, J gene, clone size, CDR3 DNA, CDR3 protein. The D gene is left open where the match is weak. Size tells how often a clone was seen (once, few, many) or the class of an expanded clone, and some rows leave it out.

>.|TRBV27|TRBJ2-4|many
TGTGCCAGCAGACGGACATCGGCCAAAAACATTCAGTACTTC
CASRRTSAKNIQYF
>TRBD1|TRBV6-5|TRBJ2-5|.
TGTGCCAGCAGTTACCCAACCGGGACAGAGGGACAAGGGACCCAGTACTTC
CASSYPTGTEGQGTQYF
>.|TRBV6-1|TRBJ2-5|.
TGTGCCAGCAGTGACTTCATACAGGGAGAGGGAGAGACCCAGTACTTC
CASSDFIQGEGETQYF
>.|TRBV5-1|TRBJ2-1|many
TGCGCCAGCAGCATCGGGTCTACCTACAATGAGCAGTTCTTC
CASSIGSTYNEQFF
>.|TRBV20-1|TRBJ1-5|few
TGCAGTGCTAGACGGACCGAGAATCAGCCCCAGCATTTT
CSARRTENQPQHF
>.|TRBV6-2/TRBV6-3|TRBJ2-5|few
TGTGCCAGCAGGAAGGGGGGAAGGGAGACCCAGTACTTC
CASRKGGRETQYF
>.|TRBV28|TRBJ2-2|.
TGTGCCATCCCTTGGGCGGAGAACACCGGGGAGCTGTTTTTT
CAIPWAENTGELFF
>.|TRBV4-1|TRBJ1-5|few
TGCGCCAGCAGCCAAGACAGAGGGAGCAATCAGCCCCAGCATTTT
CASSQDRGSNQPQHF
>TRBD1|TRBV20-1|TRBJ2-4|few
TGCAGTGCTAGAGACGACAGGGGCGGAAACATTCAGTACTTC
CSARDDRGGNIQYF
>.|TRBV12-3/TRBV12-4|TRBJ2-3|.
TGTGCCAGCAGTTTTGGGGGGCCCACAGATGCGCAGTATTTT
CASSFGGPTDAQYF
>.|TRBV27|TRBJ1-6|few
TGTGCCAGCAGTTTAGAGGTAACACCCCTCCACTTT
CASSLEVTPLHF
>.|TRBV7-9|TRBJ1-4|few
TGTGCCAGCAGCCCGCACCCGGGACTCAATGAAAAACTGTTTTTT
CASSPHPGLNEKLFF
>.|TRBV13|TRBJ2-7|.
TGTGCCAGCAGCCCCCACAGGGAACCCCACGAGCAGTACTTC
CASSPHREPHEQYF
>.|TRBV20-1|TRBJ2-1|few
TGCAGTGCTATCTGGAGCTCCTACAATGAGCAGTTCTTC
CSAIWSSYNEQFF
>.|TRBV12-3/TRBV12-4|TRBJ2-5|.
TGTGCCAGCAACCTAGACGGGACCCAAGAGACCCAGTACTTC
CASNLDGTQETQYF
>.|TRBV15|TRBJ1-2|.
TGTGCCACCAGCAGTTCCGGGACGCTAGGCTATGGCTACACCTTC
CATSSSGTLGYGYTF
>TRBD2|TRBV20-1|TRBJ2-3|few
TGCAGTGCTACCTCGACGTTAGCTAGCGGGACTCATACGCAGTATTTT
CSATSTLASGTHTQYF
>.|TRBV14|TRBJ2-1|.
TGTGCCAGCAGCCAAGTCTTGGGCTCCTCCTACAATGAGCAGTTCTTC
CASSQVLGSSYNEQFF
>TRBD2|TRBV20-1|TRBJ2-3|.
TGCAGTGCTAAAAGACTAGCGCGGCGGAAGGATACGCAGTATTTT
CSAKRLARRKDTQYF
>.|TRBV27|TRBJ2-1|.
TGTGCCACCATGCCCTGGGCGACTACCTACAATGAGCAGTTCTTC
CATMPWATTYNEQFF
>.|TRBV4-1|TRBJ1-5|few
TGCGCCAGCAGCCAAAGGGACTATAGCAATCAGCCCCAGCATTTT
CASSQRDYSNQPQHF
>.|TRBV5-1|TRBJ2-7|many
TGTGCCAGCAGCTTACAGGGAGCCTACGAGCAGTACTTC
CASSLQGAYEQYF
>.|TRBV6-2/TRBV6-3|TRBJ1-5|.
TGTGCCAGCACCAGTAAACAAATAGTACAGCCCCAGCATTTT
CASTSKQIVQPQHF
>.|TRBV28|TRBJ1-6|.
TGTGCCAGCAGCCTCGCCCCCCTGGGTTCACCCCTCCACTTT
CASSLAPLGSPLHF
>TRBD1|TRBV5-1|TRBJ2-5|.
TGCGCCAGCCAGACAGGGAAGGAGCAGTACTTC
CASQTGKEQYF
>TRBD2|TRBV12-3/TRBV12-4|TRBJ2-7|few
TGTGCCAGCAGCAATAGGCTAGCGGGGCGCCCGAGCTCCTACGAGCAGTACTTC
CASSNRLAGRPSSYEQYF
>.|TRBV12-3/TRBV12-4|TRBJ2-5|.
TGTGCCAGCAGTTTGAGGTCCCCCCAGTACTTC
CASSLRSPQYF